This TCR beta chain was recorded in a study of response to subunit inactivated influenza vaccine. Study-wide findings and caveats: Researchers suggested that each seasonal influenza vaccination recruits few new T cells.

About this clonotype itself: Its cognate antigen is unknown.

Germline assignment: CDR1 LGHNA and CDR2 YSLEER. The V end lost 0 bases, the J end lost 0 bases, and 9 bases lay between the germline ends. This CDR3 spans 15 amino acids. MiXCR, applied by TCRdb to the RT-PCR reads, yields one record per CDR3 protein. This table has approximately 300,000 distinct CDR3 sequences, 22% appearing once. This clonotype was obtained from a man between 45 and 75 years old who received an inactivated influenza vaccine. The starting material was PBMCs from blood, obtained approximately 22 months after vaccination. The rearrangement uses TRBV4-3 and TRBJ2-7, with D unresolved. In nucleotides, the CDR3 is TGCGCCAGCAGCCAAGACGGTAGCACCTCCTACGAGCAGTACTTC. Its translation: CASSQDGSTSYEQYF.